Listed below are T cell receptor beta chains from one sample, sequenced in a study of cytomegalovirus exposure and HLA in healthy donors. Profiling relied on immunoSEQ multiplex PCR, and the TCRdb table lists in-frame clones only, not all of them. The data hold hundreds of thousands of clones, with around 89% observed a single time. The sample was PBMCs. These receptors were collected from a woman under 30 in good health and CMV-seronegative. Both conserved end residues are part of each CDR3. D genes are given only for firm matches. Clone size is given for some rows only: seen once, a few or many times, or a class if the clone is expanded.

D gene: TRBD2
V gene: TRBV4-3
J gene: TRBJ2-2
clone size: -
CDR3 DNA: TGCGCCAGCAGCCAAGTTCCCAGCGGGGGAGTGAACACCGGGGAGCTGTTTTTT
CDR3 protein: CASSQVPSGGVNTGELFF

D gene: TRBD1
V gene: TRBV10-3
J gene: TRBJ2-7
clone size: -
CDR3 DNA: TGTGCCATCAGTATAGGGACAGTAGACTACGAGCAGTACTTC
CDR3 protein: CAISIGTVDYEQYF

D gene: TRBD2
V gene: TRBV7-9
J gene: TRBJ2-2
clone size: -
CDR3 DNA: TGTGCCAGCAGCTCAAAAGTAGCGGGAACGAACACCGGGGAGCTGTTTTTT
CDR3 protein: CASSSKVAGTNTGELFF

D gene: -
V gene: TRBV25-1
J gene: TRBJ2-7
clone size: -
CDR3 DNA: TGTGCCCGACGGGGACTTATGAGGGTCCACGAGCAGTACTTC
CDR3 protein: CARRGLMRVHEQYF

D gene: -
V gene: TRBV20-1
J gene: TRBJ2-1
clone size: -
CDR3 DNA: TGCAGTGCTGGGCCGGTGGATGAGCAGTTCTTC
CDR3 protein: CSAGPVDEQFF

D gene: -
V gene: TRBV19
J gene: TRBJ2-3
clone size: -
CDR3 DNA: TGTGCCAGTAGTATAGTACGAGTCACAGATACGCAGTATTTT
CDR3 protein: CASSIVRVTDTQYF

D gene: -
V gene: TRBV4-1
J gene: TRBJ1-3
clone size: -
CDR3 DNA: TGCGCCAGCAGCCAAGCCCTGGAGCTCTCTGGAAACACCACATATTTT
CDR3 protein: CASSQALELSGNTTYF

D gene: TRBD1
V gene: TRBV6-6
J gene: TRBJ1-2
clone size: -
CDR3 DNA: TGTGCCAGCAGTAATCGGGACAGGGGCTATGGCTACACCTTC
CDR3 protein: CASSNRDRGYGYTF

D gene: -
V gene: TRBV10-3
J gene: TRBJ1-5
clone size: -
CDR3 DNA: TGTGCCATCAAGAAGAGTTATCAGCCCCAGCATTTT
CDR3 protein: CAIKKSYQPQHF

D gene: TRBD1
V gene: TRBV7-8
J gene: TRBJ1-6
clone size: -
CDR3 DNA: TGTGCCAGCAGCCAGACAGGGAAAGGGTCACCCCTCCACTTT
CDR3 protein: CASSQTGKGSPLHF

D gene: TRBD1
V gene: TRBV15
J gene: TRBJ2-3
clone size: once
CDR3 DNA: TGTGCCACCAGCGCAAGGGGGCGCGGCACAGATACGCAGTATTTT
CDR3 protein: CATSARGRGTDTQYF

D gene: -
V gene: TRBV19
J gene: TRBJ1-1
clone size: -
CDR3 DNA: TGTGCCAGTCAGGCTCGGTTAATGAACACTGAAGCTTTCTTT
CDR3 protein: CASQARLMNTEAFF

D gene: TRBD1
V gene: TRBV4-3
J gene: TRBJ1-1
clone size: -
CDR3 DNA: TGCGCCAGCAGCCCCGGGACAGACACTGAAGCTTTCTTT
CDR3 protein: CASSPGTDTEAFF

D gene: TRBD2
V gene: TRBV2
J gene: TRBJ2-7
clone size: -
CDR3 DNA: TGTGCCAGCAGCAGGGACTACTACGAGCAGTACTTC
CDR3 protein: CASSRDYYEQYF

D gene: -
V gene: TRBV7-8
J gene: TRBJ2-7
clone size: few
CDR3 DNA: TGTGCCAGCAGCTTAGATACAACAGGGAAAGACGAGCAGTACTTC
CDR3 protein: CASSLDTTGKDEQYF

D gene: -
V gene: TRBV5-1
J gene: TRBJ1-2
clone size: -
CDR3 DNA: TGCGCCAGCAGCTTGGTCCGGGAGATTAACTATGGCTACACCTTC
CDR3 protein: CASSLVREINYGYTF